The 30 T cell receptor beta chains below all came from one sample that was sequenced in a study of technical replicates of blood from several donors. The repertoire was sequenced with immunoSEQ multiplex PCR; TCRdb's copy has only in-frame clones and lacks some. The table records just over 15,000 clones, 85% to 90% of them present only once. Input material: PBMCs. The receptors stem from a human donor in good health.

This chain connects TRBV4-1 to TRBJ2-7, with 8 bases fitting TRBD2. Per germline, CDR1 MGHRA and CDR2 YSYEKL. V was clipped by 5 bases and J by 3 bases; unmatched bases: 12. This CDR3 comprises 16 residues. The CDR3 loop is CASSAGGGLDFYEQYF. DNA of the CDR3: TGCGCCAGCAGCGCCGGGGGGGGACTAGATTTCTACGAGCAGTACTTC.

The chain couples TRBV10-3 to TRBJ2-7; 12 positions agree with TRBD2. This CDR3 is 15 amino acids long. CDR1 is ENHRY, CDR2 SYGVKD, per germline. V trimming: 5 bases; J trimming: 5 bases; junction bases outside the gene matches: 7. This CDR3 is CAISPTSGSPHEQYF. The CDR3 bases are TGTGCCATCAGTCCGACTAGCGGGAGTCCCCACGAGCAGTACTTC.

The rearrangement uses TRBV6-5 and TRBJ1-2, with 7 bases that match TRBD1. V gave up 6 bases and J gave up 4 bases; unmatched junction bases: 8. CDR1 is MNHEY and CDR2 is SVGAGI in the germline V gene. This CDR3 region has 14 residues. In nucleotides, the CDR3 is TGTGCCAGCAGAATACCGGGGACAGCCTATGGCTACACCTTC. Protein product: CASRIPGTAYGYTF.

In nucleotides, the CDR3 is TGTGCCAGCAGTGAAGTCGGAGGGGAGGGCTACGAGCAGTACTTC. Translated, it gives CASSEVGGEGYEQYF. The chain couples TRBV25-1 to TRBJ2-7, with 7 bases matching TRBD2. The ends lost 2 bases at V and 3 bases at J; junction bases unmatched: 7. The CDR3 sequence is 15 residues long. Germline CDR1 and CDR2: MGHDK and SYGVNS.

The rearrangement joins TRBV11-2 to TRBJ2-7, with D maybe TRBD2 (6 bases). Deletions cut 5 bases from V and 4 bases from J, with 18 bases between. The CDR3 sequence is 15 residues long. CDR1 and CDR2 from the germline V gene are SGHAT and FQNNGV. CDR3 loop: CASSQPGEARYEQYF. CDR3 sequence (DNA): TGTGCCAGCAGCCAGCCGGGGGAAGCCCGTTACGAGCAGTACTTC.

CDR3 sequence reads: CASSSRGNEKLFF. For the CDR3, the DNA is TGCGCCAGCAGCTCGCGGGGTAATGAAAAACTGTTTTTT. The genes are TRBV5-1 and TRBJ1-4; D unclear. Germline V gene sequence: CDR1 SGHRS, CDR2 YFSETQ. Trimming left V 3 bases short and J 4 bases short, with 7 bases between. This CDR3 has 13 amino acids.

The CDR3 sequence is CASSSGNEQFF. In DNA, the CDR3 is TGCGCCAGCAGTTCAGGCAATGAGCAGTTCTTC. V and J are TRBV10-1 and TRBJ2-1; D gene ambiguous. Trimming cost V 5 bases and J 6 bases, with 5 bases left between them. The CDR3 contains 11 residues. Germline lookup yields CDR1 WNHNN and CDR2 SYGVQD (reference sequence).

The chain has TRBV5-1 and TRBJ2-7, with a tentative D call TRBD2 (6 bases). V lost 3 bases and J 2 bases, leaving 9 bases between the germline ends. CDR3 size: 13 residues. Germline CDR1 and CDR2: SGHRS and YFSETQ. The CDR3 DNA follows: TGCGCCAGCAGCTGGCCGGGAGCCTACGAGCAGTACTTC. Translation: CASSWPGAYEQYF.

The chain combines TRBV5-1 with TRBJ2-5; D ambiguous. Trimming left V 1 base short and J 3 bases short, with 7 bases between. This CDR3 spans 13 amino acids. Germline CDR1 and CDR2: SGHRS and YFSETQ. CDR3 amino acids: CASSLSPEETQYF. In nucleotides, the CDR3 is TGCGCCAGCAGCTTGTCGCCGGAAGAGACCCAGTACTTC.

This clone has only one observation. As DNA, the CDR3 is TGTGCCAGTAGGGGCAGGATTCTGACCTACGAAGGGGACACCGGGGAGCTGTTTTTT. Protein product: CASRGRILTYEGDTGELFF. V usage is TRBV19 and J usage is TRBJ2-2; possibly TRBD1 for D (5 bases). Germline V gene lookup returns CDR1 LNHDA and CDR2 SQIVND (reference sequence). V lost 6 bases and J 3 bases, leaving 26 bases between the germline ends. The CDR3 runs 19 residues.

Here the CDR3 DNA reads TGCGCCAGCAGCTTGGGACTAGCGGGCGCCGGGGAGCTGTTTTTT. Amino acid sequence: CASSLGLAGAGELFF. The gene calls are TRBV5-1 and TRBJ2-2; 10 nucleotides match TRBD2. The V gene's germline CDR1 is SGHRS and CDR2 YFSETQ. CDR3 length: 15 amino acids. The J segment lost 6 bases and the V segment lost 0 bases, leaving 2 bases of the junction unmatched.

This chain links TRBV27 with TRBJ2-7, with D unclear. Germline CDR1 reads MNHEY; CDR2 reads SMNVEV (reference sequence). V lost 1 base to trimming and J lost 0 bases, with 7 bases between them. The length of the CDR3 is 14 residues. CDR3 protein: CASSLLGGSYEQYF. CDR3 DNA sequence: TGTGCCAGCAGTTTATTAGGCGGCTCCTACGAGCAGTACTTC.

The chain carries TRBV6-1 and TRBJ2-2, with 14 bases aligning to TRBD2. V gave up 3 bases and J gave up 6 bases; unmatched junction bases: 9. The CDR3 is 18 amino acids. Per the germline V gene, CDR1 is MNHNS and CDR2 is SASEGT. The CDR3 sequence is CASSETGLAGAVAGELFF. CDR3 bases: TGTGCCAGCAGTGAGACGGGACTAGCGGGAGCGGTAGCCGGGGAGCTGTTTTTT.

The rearrangement joins TRBV10-3 to TRBJ2-5, with 8 bases identical to TRBD1. J lost 4 bases, V lost 10 bases, and 11 bases had no gene match. CDR1 and CDR2 from the germline V gene are ENHRY and SYGVKD. The CDR3 runs to 14 residues. The CDR3 DNA follows: TGTGCCACCGGGGCCGGACAGGGAGGAGAGACCCAGTACTTC. It encodes CATGAGQGGETQYF.

V and J are TRBV2 and TRBJ2-5, with D tentatively TRBD2 (7 bases). This CDR3 spans 17 amino acids. Germline V gives CDR1 SNHLY, CDR2 FYNNEI. V lost 6 bases, J lost 2 bases, and 22 bases lay in between. The CDR3 DNA sequence: TGTGCCAGCAGCCCCCAAGAGAGGCGGGGGCCTCAAGAGACCCAGTACTTC. It is translated as CASSPQERRGPQETQYF.

The chain uses TRBV6-1 and TRBJ2-7; perhaps TRBD2 as D (6 bases). From germline, CDR1 is MNHNS and CDR2 SASEGT. Trimming removed 8 bases at V and 11 bases at J, with 16 bases between. The CDR3 runs 11 residues. In DNA, the CDR3 is TGTGCCAGCTTCTCCCGGGACTTGGAGTACTTC. This codes for CASFSRDLEYF.

The gene calls are TRBV5-1 and TRBJ2-7, with 8 nucleotides matching TRBD2. The trim removed 4 bases at V and 0 bases at J, leaving 3 bases unmatched. The CDR3 contains 14 residues. Germline lookup yields CDR1 SGHRS and CDR2 YFSETQ. CDR3 in amino acids: CASSTTSDSYEQYF. DNA of the CDR3: TGCGCCAGCAGCACGACTAGCGACTCCTACGAGCAGTACTTC.

The V call is TRBV6-5, the J call TRBJ1-5; D gene uncertain. The CDR3 is made up of 14 amino acids. CDR1 is MNHEY and CDR2 is SVGAGI in the germline V gene. Trimming stripped 4 bases from V and 7 bases from J, with 14 bases between. The CDR3, as DNA: TGTGCCAGCAGTTCTCGAGGGCTAGGCCAGCCCCAGCATTTT. It yields the protein CASSSRGLGQPQHF.

J is TRBJ2-5 and V is TRBV19; D is perhaps TRBD2 (5 bases). Trimming took 1 base from V and 4 from J, leaving 16 bases between them. Germline V gene sequence: CDR1 LNHDA, CDR2 SQIVND (reference sequence). This CDR3 is 16 amino acids long. CDR3 sequence: CASSIGGAGRGETQYF. The CDR3, as DNA: TGTGCCAGTAGTATAGGAGGCGCAGGCCGGGGAGAGACCCAGTACTTC. Variable domain in full (rest from reference TRBV19 and TRBJ2-5): DGGITQSPKYLFRKEGQNVTLSCEQNLNHDAMYWYRQDPGQGLRLIYYSQIVNDFQKGDIAEGYSVSREKKESFPLTVTSAQKNPTAFYLCASSIGGAGRGETQYFGPGTRLLVL.

The V call is TRBV18, the J call TRBJ2-7; 11 nucleotides align to TRBD2. With V trimmed by 4 bases and J by 5 bases, 7 bases remained unmatched. Germline V gives CDR1 KGHSH, CDR2 LQKENI. The CDR3 is made up of 15 amino acids. CDR3 nucleotides: TGTGCCAGCTCACTTTTTAGCGGGAGGGTTAACGAGCAGTACTTC. It translates to CASSLFSGRVNEQYF.

The J gene is TRBJ2-6, the V gene TRBV2; possible D gene TRBD2, 6 bases. V gave up 7 bases and J gave up 2 bases, with 12 bases separating them. CDR1 and CDR2 (germline): SNHLY, FYNNEI. This CDR3 is built from 15 residues. The CDR3 coding sequence is TGTGCCAGCACCAAAGCGGGTACTGGGGCCAACGTCCTGACTTTC. It specifies CASTKAGTGANVLTF.

This clone was found a few times. The chain uses TRBV19 and TRBJ1-5; D remains ambiguous. Germline assignment: CDR1 LNHDA and CDR2 SQIVND (reference sequence). The germline V and J ends were trimmed by 9 bases and 0 bases, with 9 bases remaining between them. The CDR3 is made up of 13 amino acids. The CDR3, as DNA: TGTGCCAGCGCGACAAATAGCAATCAGCCCCAGCATTTT. Translation: CASATNSNQPQHF.

The genes are TRBV7-8 and TRBJ2-1, with 10 positions matching TRBD2. Germline V gene lookup returns CDR1 SGHVS and CDR2 FQNEAQ. Trimming cost V 4 bases and J 3 bases; bases outside gene matches: 6. The CDR3 contains 16 residues. The CDR3 coding sequence is TGTGCCAGCAGCTACCTAGCGGGAGTCATCTACAATGAGCAGTTCTTC. Its translation is CASSYLAGVIYNEQFF. Combining the CDR3 with reference TRBV7-8 and TRBJ2-1 gives the whole variable domain GAGVSQSPRYKVAKRGQDVALRCDPISGHVSLFWYQQALGQGPEFLTYFQNEAQLDKSGLPSDRFFAERPEGSVSTLKIQRTQQEDSAVYLCASSYLAGVIYNEQFFGPGTRLTVL.

The CDR3 bases are TGTGCCAGCAGCCAAAGAGGGGGTAACACCGGGGAGCTGTTTTTT. Amino acids: CASSQRGGNTGELFF. The chain employs TRBV14 and TRBJ2-2; possibly TRBD1 for D (6 bases). The V and J ends lost 2 bases and 2 bases respectively, with 9 bases between them. Germline V CDR1 and CDR2: SGHDN, FVKESK. CDR3 length equals 15 residues.

The chain uses TRBV2 and TRBJ2-6, with a possible D match to TRBD1 (6 bases). V lost 3 bases to trimming and J lost 4 bases, with 13 bases between them. The germline V gene encodes CDR1 SNHLY and CDR2 FYNNEI. CDR3 length: 16 residues. The CDR3 here is CASSDLGAPGANVLTF. CDR3 DNA: TGTGCCAGCAGTGACTTGGGGGCGCCCGGGGCCAACGTCCTGACTTTC.

This rearrangement joins TRBV27 to TRBJ2-1; D is possibly TRBD2 (5 bases). The germline gives CDR1 MNHEY, CDR2 SMNVEV (reference sequence). This CDR3 contains 13 residues. Deletions cut 7 bases from V and 6 bases from J, with 13 bases between. The CDR3 coding sequence is TGTGCCAGCAACCGCCTCGGAGGCAATGAGCAGTTCTTC. It is translated as CASNRLGGNEQFF.

J is TRBJ2-5 and V is TRBV6-5, with a weak D call TRBD1 (6 bases). Germline CDR1 MNHEY, CDR2 SVGAGI. V was clipped by 4 bases and J by 5 bases, with 11 bases between them. The CDR3 contains 13 residues. Written as DNA, the CDR3 is TGTGCCAGCAGTTGGGGTGGGGGCGAGACCCAGTACTTC. Amino acid sequence: CASSWGGGETQYF.

The chain joins TRBV6-1 to TRBJ2-7; TRBD2 matches at 9 bases. The CDR3 is 13 amino acids. The junction had 11 bases not matched to a gene; V was cut back by 11 bases and J by 6 bases. Germline CDR1 reads MNHNS; CDR2 reads SASEGT. CDR3 bases: TGTGCCGGAAGTAGCGGGAGCTCTCTCGAGCAGTACTTC. Translating gives CAGSSGSSLEQYF.

The rearrangement uses TRBV7-8 and TRBJ1-2, with 7 positions matching TRBD1. The germline V gene encodes CDR1 SGHVS and CDR2 FQNEAQ. The CDR3 length is 15 residues. After removal of 0 bases from V and 7 bases from J, the junction contained 8 bases not matched to a gene. Written as DNA, the CDR3 is TGTGCCAGCAGCTTAGCCATTGGAGGGGGCGTTGGCTACACCTTC. It translates to CASSLAIGGGVGYTF.

The chain employs TRBV1 and TRBJ1-1; the D call TRBD1 from the table was never checked on the DNA. TRBV1 represents a pseudogene. The CDR3 runs 14 residues. The CDR3 DNA reads as TGCACCAGCAGCCAACCCCCTAGGGGCCCTGAAGCTTTCTTT. This sequence encodes CTSSQPPRGPEAFF.